What follows are 11 T cell receptor beta chains derived from one specimen sequenced in a study of shared clonotypes between healthy human individuals. Sequencing was performed with immunoSEQ multiplex PCR; in TCRdb, only in-frame clones are kept and a portion is missing. The sample records about 1 million clones, about 74% being singletons. The sample taken for sequencing was memory CD4+ T cells sorted from blood. Subset in this sample: CD45RA-negative fraction. These receptors were taken from a man between 18 and 35 years old in good health.

V gene TRBV19 combines with J gene TRBJ1-1; no reliable D call. CDR3 length equals 15 residues. The V gene's germline CDR1 is LNHDA and CDR2 SQIVND (reference sequence). V gave up 7 bases and J gave up 1 base, with 16 bases separating them. Here the CDR3 DNA reads TGTGCCAGTACCCCTCAAGTCCTGGGGAACACTGAAGCTTTCTTT. Protein: CASTPQVLGNTEAFF.

This clone occurred once. V usage is TRBV20-1 and J usage is TRBJ1-2; D gene ambiguous. Trimming took off 2 bases at V and 8 bases at J, with 9 bases between the two ends. The CDR3 extends over 11 amino acids. Germline V lookup: CDR1 DFQATT, CDR2 SNEGSKA (reference sequence). The CDR3 loop is CSARSGEGYTF. The CDR3 nucleotides are TGCAGTGCTAGATCCGGGGAGGGCTACACCTTC.

There are a few counts of this clone. As DNA, the CDR3 is TGTGCCAGCAGCACCGGGACAGGGGGCGGGTACACTGAAGCTTTCTTT. It codes for CASSTGTGGGYTEAFF. The genes are TRBV5-6 and TRBJ1-1, with 12 nucleotides matching TRBD1. V was pared by 4 bases and J by 3 bases, with 7 bases of the junction left unmatched. The germline gives CDR1 SGHDT, CDR2 YYEEEE. The CDR3 totals 16 residues.

The rearrangement links TRBV7-9 to TRBJ1-2; a possible D gene is TRBD1 (5 bases). The CDR3 runs 14 residues. Per the germline V gene, CDR1 is SEHNR and CDR2 is FQNEAQ (reference sequence). Deletions cut 5 bases from V and 2 bases from J, with 12 bases between. The CDR3 DNA is TGTGCCAGCAGCCTCACGGGACCGAACTATGGCTACACCTTC. As protein: CASSLTGPNYGYTF.

The chain joins TRBV5-1 to TRBJ1-1; 7 bases agree with TRBD1. Trimming took 3 bases from V and 4 from J; bases not matched to a gene: 6. Germline V gene data show CDR1 as SGHRS and CDR2 as YFSETQ. This CDR3 has 14 amino acids. CDR3 amino acids: CASSSQGRGTEAFF. CDR3 DNA: TGCGCCAGCAGCTCACAGGGGAGGGGCACTGAAGCTTTCTTT.

The rearrangement joins TRBV6-1 to TRBJ1-6; D is uncertain. CDR1 is MNHNS and CDR2 is SASEGT in the germline V gene. This CDR3 is built from 14 residues. Trimming took 3 bases from V and 6 from J, leaving 9 bases between them. The chain's CDR3 is CASSEETGNSPLHF. CDR3 DNA: TGTGCCAGCAGTGAGGAGACCGGTAATTCACCCCTCCACTTT.

The V call is TRBV10-2, the J call TRBJ2-7, with D tentatively TRBD1 (6 bases). CDR3 length equals 15 residues. With 6 bases removed from V and 3 bases from J, the gap between germline ends came to 18 bases. Per germline, CDR1 WSHSY and CDR2 SAAADI. The CDR3 DNA sequence: TGCGCCAGCAGGGACCGGGACAAGACGGTCTACGAGCAGTACTTC. This gives the protein CASRDRDKTVYEQYF.

This clone was detected a few times. This chain uses TRBV30 with TRBJ1-1; 7 bases map to TRBD1. The V gene's germline CDR1 is GTSNPN and CDR2 SVGIG (reference sequence). This CDR3 region has 13 residues. V shed 6 bases, J shed 4 bases, and the junction held 8 bases outside the gene matches. The chain's CDR3 is CACTGDHSTEAFF. The CDR3 DNA follows: TGTGCCTGTACAGGGGACCACTCCACTGAAGCTTTCTTT.

V and J are TRBV4-3 and TRBJ1-1; tentative D call: TRBD1 (5 bases). Trimming took 0 bases from V and 3 from J, leaving 14 bases between them. The CDR3 runs to 16 residues. Germline V gene sequence: CDR1 LGHNA, CDR2 YSLEER. The CDR3 nucleotides read TGCGCCAGCAGCCAAGATATTTACGGGGGACACACTGAAGCTTTCTTT. Protein: CASSQDIYGGHTEAFF.

V is TRBV28 and J is TRBJ1-6; 9 bases map to TRBD1. The CDR3 has 16 residues. V was clipped by 2 bases and J by 7 bases; unmatched bases: 6. Per the germline V gene, CDR1 is MDHEN and CDR2 is SYDVKM. CDR3 bases: TGTGCCAGCAGTTTAGAAACAGGGGGCAACAATTCACCCCTCCACTTT. It codes for CASSLETGGNNSPLHF.

This clone was counted at least ten times. V gene TRBV30 combines with J gene TRBJ2-1, with D unresolved. Looked up from germline, CDR1 is GTSNPN and CDR2 is SVGIG (reference sequence). This CDR3 has 12 residues. V was shortened by 3 bases and J by 8 bases, with 11 bases between the two germline ends. The CDR3 DNA follows: TGTGCCTGGAGCCCCGGTATCTATGAGCAGTTCTTC. It is translated as CAWSPGIYEQFF.